This TCR beta chain was obtained from a study of T cells in Graves' hyperthyroidism and ophthalmopathy. Germline V gene lookup returns CDR1 SQVTM and CDR2 ANQGSEA. CDR3 size: 14 residues. V was clipped by 5 bases and J by 5 bases; unmatched bases: 8. This clonotype was recorded at least ten times. RNA transcripts were the template for amplifying TCR beta CDR3 regions. During a first-round RT-PCR of the TCR CDR3, the HTBI primer set was used. Using its own MiXCR run on the multiplex PCR reads, TCRdb lists one record per CDR3 protein. This table holds under 550,000 distinct CDR3 sequences, roughly an eighth found once.

The sequenced material came from blood. The origin of this receptor is a woman aged 18 to 35 with Graves' hyperthyroidism. This sequence joins TRBV29-1 and TRBJ2-5; 10 nucleotides align to TRBD2. The CDR3 is CSVPLAGVRETQYF. The CDR3 DNA sequence: TGCAGCGTTCCCCTAGCGGGAGTTCGGGAGACCCAGTACTTC.